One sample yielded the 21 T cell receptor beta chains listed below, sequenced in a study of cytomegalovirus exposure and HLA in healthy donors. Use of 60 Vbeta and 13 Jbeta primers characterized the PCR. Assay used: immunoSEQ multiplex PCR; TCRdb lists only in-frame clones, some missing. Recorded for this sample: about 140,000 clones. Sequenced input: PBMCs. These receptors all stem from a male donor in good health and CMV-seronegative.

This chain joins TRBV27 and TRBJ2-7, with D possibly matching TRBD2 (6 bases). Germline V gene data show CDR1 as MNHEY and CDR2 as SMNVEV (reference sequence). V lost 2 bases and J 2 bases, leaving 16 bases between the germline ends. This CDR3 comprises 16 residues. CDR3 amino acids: CASSLRGTVGPYEQYF. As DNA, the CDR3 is TGTGCCAGCAGTTTACGCGGGACCGTGGGCCCCTACGAGCAGTACTTC.

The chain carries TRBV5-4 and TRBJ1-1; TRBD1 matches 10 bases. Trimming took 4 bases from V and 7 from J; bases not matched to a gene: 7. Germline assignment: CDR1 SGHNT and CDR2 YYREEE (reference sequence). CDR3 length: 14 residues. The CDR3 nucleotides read TGTGCCAGCAGCGGGACAGGGGTAGCGAATGAAGCTTTCTTT. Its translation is CASSGTGVANEAFF.

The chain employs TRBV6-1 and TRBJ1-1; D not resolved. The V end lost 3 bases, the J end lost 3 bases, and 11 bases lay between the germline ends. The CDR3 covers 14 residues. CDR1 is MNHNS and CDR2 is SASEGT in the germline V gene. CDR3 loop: CASSDGGIDTEAFF. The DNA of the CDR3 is TGTGCCAGCAGTGATGGAGGGATCGACACTGAAGCTTTCTTT.

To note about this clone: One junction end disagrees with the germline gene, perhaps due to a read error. The CDR3, as DNA: TGTGCCACCAGCAGAGCGGAGGCCACTCCCGGGACAGGGACAGAGTTT. Its translation: CATSRAEATPGTGTEF. V and J are TRBV15 and TRBJ1-4; the match to TRBD1 covers 9 bases. Germline V gene lookup returns CDR1 LNHNV and CDR2 YYDKDF (reference sequence). The CDR3 length is 16 residues.

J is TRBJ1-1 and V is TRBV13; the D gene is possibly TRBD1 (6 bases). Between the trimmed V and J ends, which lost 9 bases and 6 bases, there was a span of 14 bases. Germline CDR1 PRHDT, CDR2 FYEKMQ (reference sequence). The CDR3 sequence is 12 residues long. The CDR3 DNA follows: TGTGCCAGTTCCGGGGGGGCAGCTGAAGCTTTCTTT. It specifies CASSGGAAEAFF.

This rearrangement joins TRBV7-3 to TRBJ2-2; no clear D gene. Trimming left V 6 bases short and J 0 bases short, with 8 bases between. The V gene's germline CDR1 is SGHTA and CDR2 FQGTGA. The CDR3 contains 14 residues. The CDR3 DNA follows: TGTGCCAGCAGGGGCCCTTCGAACACCGGGGAGCTGTTTTTT. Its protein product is CASRGPSNTGELFF. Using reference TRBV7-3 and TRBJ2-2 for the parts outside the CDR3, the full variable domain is GAGVSQTPSNKVTEKGKYVELRCDPISGHTALYWYRQSLGQGPEFLIYFQGTGAADDSGLPNDRFFAVRPEGSVSTLKIQRTERGDSAVYLCASRGPSNTGELFFGEGSRLTVL.

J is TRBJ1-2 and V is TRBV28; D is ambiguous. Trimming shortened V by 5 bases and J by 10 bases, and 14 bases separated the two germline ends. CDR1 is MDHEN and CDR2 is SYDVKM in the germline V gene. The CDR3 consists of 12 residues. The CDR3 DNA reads TGTGCCAGCAGTCCCTCCTCCTCTTCCTACACCTTC. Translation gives CASSPSSSSYTF.

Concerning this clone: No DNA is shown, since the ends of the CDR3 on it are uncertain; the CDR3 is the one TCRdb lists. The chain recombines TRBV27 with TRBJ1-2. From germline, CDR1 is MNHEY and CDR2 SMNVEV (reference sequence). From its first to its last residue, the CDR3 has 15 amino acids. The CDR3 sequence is CASSSSGGSDYGYTF.

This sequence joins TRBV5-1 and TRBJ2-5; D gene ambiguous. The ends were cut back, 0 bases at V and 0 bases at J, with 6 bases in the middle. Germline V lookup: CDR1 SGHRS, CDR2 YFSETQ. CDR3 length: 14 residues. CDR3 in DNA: TGCGCCAGCAGCTTGGGGCAGTACCAAGAGACCCAGTACTTC. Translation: CASSLGQYQETQYF.

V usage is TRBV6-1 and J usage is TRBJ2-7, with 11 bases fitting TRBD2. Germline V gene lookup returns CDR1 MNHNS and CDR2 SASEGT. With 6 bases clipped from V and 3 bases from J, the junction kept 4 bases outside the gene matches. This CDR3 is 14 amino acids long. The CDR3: CASSMGLADYEQYF. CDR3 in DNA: TGTGCCAGCAGCATGGGACTAGCGGACTACGAGCAGTACTTC.

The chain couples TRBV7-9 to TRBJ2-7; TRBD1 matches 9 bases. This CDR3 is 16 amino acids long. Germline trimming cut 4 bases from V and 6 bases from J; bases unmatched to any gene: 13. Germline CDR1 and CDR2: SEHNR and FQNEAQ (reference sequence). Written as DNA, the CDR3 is TGTGCCAGCAGCTCCCACCAGGGACAGGGTTCCGGCGAGCAGTACTTC. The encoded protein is CASSSHQGQGSGEQYF.

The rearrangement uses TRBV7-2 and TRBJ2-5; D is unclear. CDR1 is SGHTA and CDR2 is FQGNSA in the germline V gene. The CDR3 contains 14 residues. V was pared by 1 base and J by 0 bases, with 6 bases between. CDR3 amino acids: CASSLVPDQETQYF. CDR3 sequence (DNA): TGTGCCAGCAGCTTAGTCCCAGACCAAGAGACCCAGTACTTC. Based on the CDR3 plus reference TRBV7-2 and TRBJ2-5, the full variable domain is GAGVSQSPSNKVTEKGKDVELRCDPISGHTALYWYRQSLGQGLEFLIYFQGNSAPDKSGLPSDRFSAERTGGSVSTLTIQRTQQEDSAVYLCASSLVPDQETQYFGPGTRLLVL.

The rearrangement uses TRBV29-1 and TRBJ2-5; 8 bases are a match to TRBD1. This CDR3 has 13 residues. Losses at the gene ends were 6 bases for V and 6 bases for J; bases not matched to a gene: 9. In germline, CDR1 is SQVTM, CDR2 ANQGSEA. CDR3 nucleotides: TGCAGCGTACCCGGACAGGGAGCAAAGACCCAGTACTTC. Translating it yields CSVPGQGAKTQYF.

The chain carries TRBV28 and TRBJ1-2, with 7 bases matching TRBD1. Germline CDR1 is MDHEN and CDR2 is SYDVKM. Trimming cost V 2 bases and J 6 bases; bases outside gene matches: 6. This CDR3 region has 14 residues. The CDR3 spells CASSLIGTVDGYTF. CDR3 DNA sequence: TGTGCCAGCAGTTTAATTGGGACAGTGGATGGCTACACCTTC.

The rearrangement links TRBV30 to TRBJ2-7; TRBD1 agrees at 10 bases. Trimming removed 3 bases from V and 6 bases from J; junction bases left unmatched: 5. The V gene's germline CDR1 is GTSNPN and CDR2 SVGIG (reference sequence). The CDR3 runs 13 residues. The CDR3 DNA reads TGTGCCTGGAGGGGGGACAGGGGTTCCGAGCAGTACTTC. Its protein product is CAWRGDRGSEQYF.

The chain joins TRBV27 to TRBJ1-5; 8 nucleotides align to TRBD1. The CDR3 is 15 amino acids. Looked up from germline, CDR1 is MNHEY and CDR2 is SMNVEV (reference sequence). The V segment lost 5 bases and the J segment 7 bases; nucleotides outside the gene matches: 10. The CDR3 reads CASSLGQGAGQPQHF. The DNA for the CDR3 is TGTGCCAGCAGTCTCGGACAGGGAGCGGGACAGCCCCAGCATTTT.

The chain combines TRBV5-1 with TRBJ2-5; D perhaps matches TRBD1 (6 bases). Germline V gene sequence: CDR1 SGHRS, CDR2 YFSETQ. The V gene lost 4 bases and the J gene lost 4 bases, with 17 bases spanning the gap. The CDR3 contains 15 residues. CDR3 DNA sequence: TGCGCCAGCAGCCTGTCCGGGACATCCCGAGAGACCCAGTACTTC. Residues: CASSLSGTSRETQYF.

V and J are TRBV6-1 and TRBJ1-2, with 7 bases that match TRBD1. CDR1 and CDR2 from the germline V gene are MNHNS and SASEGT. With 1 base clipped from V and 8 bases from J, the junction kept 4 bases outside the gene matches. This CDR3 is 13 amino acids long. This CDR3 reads CASSEVQGQGYTF. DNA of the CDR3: TGTGCCAGCAGTGAAGTACAGGGGCAAGGCTACACCTTC.

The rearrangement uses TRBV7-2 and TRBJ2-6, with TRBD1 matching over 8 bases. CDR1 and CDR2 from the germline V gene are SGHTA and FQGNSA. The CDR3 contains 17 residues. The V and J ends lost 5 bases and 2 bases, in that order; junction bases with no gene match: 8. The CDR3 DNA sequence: TGTGCCAGCAGCCCGGGACAGGTAGCTGCTGGGGCCAACGTCCTGACTTTC. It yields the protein CASSPGQVAAGANVLTF.

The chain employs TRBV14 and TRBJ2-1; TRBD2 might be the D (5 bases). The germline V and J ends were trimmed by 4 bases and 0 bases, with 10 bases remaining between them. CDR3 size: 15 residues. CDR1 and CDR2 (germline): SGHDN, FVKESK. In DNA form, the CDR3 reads TGTGCCAGCAGCCTTCGACTACCCTCCTACAATGAGCAGTTCTTC. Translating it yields CASSLRLPSYNEQFF.

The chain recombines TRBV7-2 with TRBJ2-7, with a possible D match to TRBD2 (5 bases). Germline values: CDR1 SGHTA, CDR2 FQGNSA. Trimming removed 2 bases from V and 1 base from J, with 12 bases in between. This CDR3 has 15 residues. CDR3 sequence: CASSLSSGFSYEQYF. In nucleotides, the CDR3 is TGTGCCAGCAGCTTATCCAGCGGATTTTCCTACGAGCAGTACTTC.